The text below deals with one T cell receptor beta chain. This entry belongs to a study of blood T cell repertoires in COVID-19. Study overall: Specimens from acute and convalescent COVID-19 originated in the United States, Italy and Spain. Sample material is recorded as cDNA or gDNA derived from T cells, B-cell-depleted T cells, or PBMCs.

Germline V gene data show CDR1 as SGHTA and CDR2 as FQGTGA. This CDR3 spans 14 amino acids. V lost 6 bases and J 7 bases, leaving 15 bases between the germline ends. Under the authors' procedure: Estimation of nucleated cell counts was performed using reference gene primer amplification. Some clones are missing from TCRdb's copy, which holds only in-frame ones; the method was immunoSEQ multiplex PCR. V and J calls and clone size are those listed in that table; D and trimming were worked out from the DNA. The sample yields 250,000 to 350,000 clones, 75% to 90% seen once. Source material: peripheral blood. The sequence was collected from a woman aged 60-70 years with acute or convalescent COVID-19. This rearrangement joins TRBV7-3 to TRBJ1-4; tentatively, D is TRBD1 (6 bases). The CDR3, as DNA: TGTGCCAGCAGTCATGGACAGAACGGTGAAAAACTGTTTTTT. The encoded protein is CASSHGQNGEKLFF.